The TCR beta chain under discussion was sequenced for a study of breast tumors, draining lymph nodes, adjacent tissues. Findings and limits, study-wide: Tumor TCR diversity was below lymph nodes but above nontumor tissue. Luminal-like breast cancer showed significantly greater tumor-nontumor repertoire similarity than basal-like breast cancer did. The data were judged consistent with most tumor T cells coming from lymph node and expanding in tumor.

This clonotype showed up many times. What it recognizes is unknown. Via MiXCR, TCRdb re-called the multiplex PCR reads, giving one row per CDR3 protein. The table shows about 25,000 distinct CDR3 sequences, with about 24% occurring only once. CDR3 length: 18 residues. Germline V CDR1 and CDR2: LGHDT, YNNKEL (reference sequence). V was shortened by 4 bases and J by 3 bases, with 24 bases between the two germline ends. The rearrangement uses TRBV3-1 and TRBJ1-2, with D maybe TRBD1 (5 bases). The receptor comes from a female donor with breast cancer. Some clones in this sample may be carry-over from other donors' samples. The sequenced material came from breast tumor tissue. In DNA form, the CDR3 reads TGTGCCAGCAGCCTTTTTCCGGGACGTCGGAGTGTAGACTATGGCTACACCTTC. It encodes CASSLFPGRRSVDYGYTF. The whole variable domain, remainder taken from reference TRBV3-1 and TRBJ1-2, is DTAVSQTPKYLVTQMGNDKSIKCEQNLGHDTMYWYKQDSKKFLKIMFSYNNKELIINETVPNRFSPKSPDKAHLNLHINSLELGDSAVYFCASSLFPGRRSVDYGYTFGSGTRLTVV.